These 7 T cell receptor beta chains were sequenced from one sample in a study of T cells after yellow fever vaccination. Each CDR3 protein gets one entry after TCRdb re-called the 5' RACE reads with MiXCR. The data show about 200,000 distinct CDR3 sequences, with more than 3% seen just once and approximately 3.5% held by the top ten. This specimen was CD4+ T cells sorted from PBMCs, taken 10 days after the yellow fever booster vaccination. The origin of the receptors is a man between 18 and 29 years old who received the YFV17D yellow fever vaccine.

The sample holds many counts of this clonotype. The chain employs TRBV20-1 and TRBJ2-3; D is perhaps TRBD2 (6 bases). Trimming cost V 3 bases and J 6 bases, with 10 bases left between them. CDR3 length equals 12 residues. The V gene's germline CDR1 is DFQATT and CDR2 SNEGSKA (reference sequence). The CDR3 region has the DNA TGCAGTGCTAGCCCTAGCGTCGATACGCAGTATTTT. Protein product: CSASPSVDTQYF.

This clonotype was recorded at least ten times. The V gene is TRBV6-2 or TRBV6-3, the J gene TRBJ2-5; D possibly corresponds to TRBD2 (6 bases). The CDR3 sequence is 14 residues long. The V end lost 7 bases, the J end lost 1 base, and 13 bases lay between the germline ends. The germline gives CDR1 MNHEY, CDR2 SVGEGT. CDR3 DNA sequence: TGTGCCAGCACCACGGGGGACGGCCAAGAGACCCAGTACTTC. Its translation is CASTTGDGQETQYF.

This clonotype has only a few counts. The DNA of the CDR3 is TGCGCCAGCAGCGGCCCGACACCGGGCAGGGGACCAGATACGCAGTATTTT. It translates to CASSGPTPGRGPDTQYF. This chain links TRBV5-1 with TRBJ2-3, with D possibly TRBD1 on 6 matching bases. Germline CDR1 is SGHRS and CDR2 is YFSETQ. Deletions cut 4 bases from V and 4 bases from J, with 22 bases between. The CDR3 has 17 amino acids. Looking up the rest from reference TRBV5-1 and TRBJ2-3 gives the full variable domain: KAGVTQTPRYLIKTRGQQVTLSCSPISGHRSVSWYQQTPGQGLQFLFEYFSETQRNKGNFPGRFSGRQFSNSRSEMNVSTLELGDSALYLCASSGPTPGRGPDTQYFGPGTRLTVL.

In its sample, this clonotype was seen many times. V usage is TRBV18 and J usage is TRBJ1-1; the D gene is possibly TRBD1 (6 bases). The ends were cut back, 1 base at V and 2 bases at J, with 14 bases in the middle. The germline V gene encodes CDR1 KGHSH and CDR2 LQKENI. The CDR3 is 16 residues long. CDR3 amino acids: CASSPQTGLGNTEAFF. Written as DNA, the CDR3 is TGTGCCAGCTCACCACAAACAGGGCTGGGTAACACTGAAGCTTTCTTT.

This clonotype was picked up many times. This chain connects TRBV29-1 to TRBJ1-1; D call uncertain. The length of the CDR3 is 13 residues. V gave up 4 bases and J gave up 0 bases, with 9 bases separating them. The germline gives CDR1 SQVTM, CDR2 ANQGSEA. CDR3 nucleotide sequence: TGCAGCGTTGTGGGCAGGATGAACACTGAAGCTTTCTTT. Its translation: CSVVGRMNTEAFF.

This clonotype has a count of ten or more. The CDR3 DNA sequence: TGTGCCAGCAGCTTAGTAGCGGGGGCCAACACCGGGGAGCTGTTTTTT. This codes for CASSLVAGANTGELFF. The rearrangement uses TRBV7-2 and TRBJ2-2; 9 bases are a match to TRBD2. This CDR3 contains 16 residues. Per the germline V gene, CDR1 is SGHTA and CDR2 is FQGNSA. The V gene end was trimmed by 1 base and the J gene end by 2 bases; junction bases not matched to a gene: 2.

The table lists this clonotype with many counts. CDR3 coding DNA: TGTGCCAGCAGCTTCGGGGGGCGCACAGATACGCAGTATTTT. Protein: CASSFGGRTDTQYF. The chain carries TRBV5-6 and TRBJ2-3, with D tentatively TRBD2 (7 bases). Germline CDR1 reads SGHDT; CDR2 reads YYEEEE. The CDR3 has 14 amino acids. Trimming shortened V by 2 bases and J by 1 base, and 8 bases separated the two germline ends. Filled out from reference TRBV5-6 and TRBJ2-3, the complete variable domain reads DAGVTQSPTHLIKTRGQQVTLRCSPKSGHDTVSWYQQALGQGPQFIFQYYEEEERQRGNFPDRFSGHQFPNYSSELNVNALLLGDSALYLCASSFGGRTDTQYFGPGTRLTVL.